This record looks at one T cell receptor (beta chain) sequence and its context. This clone was recorded only once. The antigen it recognizes is unknown. The input lacks base qualities; no much larger clone sits a single base away. Genomic DNA was extracted from sorted cells for sequencing of the TCRbeta CDR3 region. The immunoSEQ Assay was used to sequence the TCRbeta CDR3 regions. As stored in TCRdb, this immuneACCESS dataset retains in-frame rearrangements with V and J assigned. A fraction of the clones does not appear; measured against another copy, unresolved V genes explain less than half of the discrepancy, and the remainder lacks a known reason. Here the sample has 35,000 to 40,000 clones; about 86% occur a single time. Roughly 2.3% of the sample is held by the ten biggest clonotypes. The CDR3 sequence holds 15 residues, the cysteine and phenylalanine included. Only CDR3 DNA remains: 45 bases, in frame from the first base. Trimming at the junction amounts to 5 bases on V and 2 bases on J, and the germline ends lie 14 bases apart. According to the germline V gene, CDR1 reads SGHTA and CDR2 reads FQGTGA.

The sample originates from a study of OX40 agonist ivuxolimab in advanced cancers. Background for the entire study: The costimulatory receptor OX40 (CD134) was targeted by ivuxolimab, a fully human IgG2 agonistic monoclonal antibody. Intravenous ivuxolimab was administered to patients every 2 weeks at six dose levels: 0.01, 0.1, 0.3, 1.5, 3 and 10 mg/kg. Among the approximately 54 dose-escalation patients, about 20 had hepatocellular carcinoma, some 15 melanoma, 9 renal cell carcinoma and 9 head and neck cancer. A male proportion of around 83% and a mean age of roughly 55 years, ranging from 23 to 79, were recorded for the dose-escalation cohort. Patients were allowed to have had prior anti-PD-1, anti-PD-L1 or anti-CTLA-4 therapy, and approximately 43% of the dose-escalation patients had previously received checkpoint inhibitors. Three dose-escalation patients achieved partial responses, one with hepatocellular carcinoma and two with cutaneous melanoma. Peripheral TCRbeta sequencing was intended to test whether TCR sequence diversity was altered and clonal T-cell expansion was caused by ivuxolimab. The paper covers the monotherapy dose-escalation part of the phase I ivuxolimab trial, which included N ≈ 54 patients.

The trial excluded patients who had a history of autoimmune disease or who were on systemic immunosuppression. Peripheral blood for TCR sequencing was drawn from every dose cohort at baseline, at cycle 4 day 1 and at cycle 7 day 1. Samples came from an open-label, multicenter, first-in-human phase I dose-escalation trial of ivuxolimab. Adults with locally advanced or metastatic head and neck squamous cell, hepatocellular, melanoma or renal cell carcinoma were enrolled in the trial. Before TCR sequencing, CD4+ T cells and CD8+ T cells were sorted from peripheral blood as separate populations. Study-level results and caveats: On average, CD8+ T cells showed more expanded clones than CD4+ T cells after ivuxolimab. In the 0.1-3.0 mg/kg groups, partial responders had among the lowest normalized peripheral clonal expansion, particularly in CD8+ T cells. Antigen specificity was not determined for the clonally expanded peripheral T cells. At doses of 0.1 to 3.0 mg/kg, clonal expansion of both CD4+ and CD8+ T cells in blood was seen between baseline and week 6. Low levels of normalized T-cell clonal expansion were also shown by some nonresponding patients.

The receptor was derived from an adult with an advanced solid tumor such as melanoma, head and neck, liver or kidney cancer. The chain couples TRBV7-3 to TRBJ2-3; the D gene is perhaps TRBD1, from 5 matching bases. This specimen was CD4+ or CD8+ T cells sorted from blood, taken in a trial of the OX40 agonist ivuxolimab. CDR3 region: CASSQGGRDTDTQYF. The DNA sequence follows: TGTGCCAGCAGCCAGGGTGGCAGAGACACAGATACGCAGTATTTT.